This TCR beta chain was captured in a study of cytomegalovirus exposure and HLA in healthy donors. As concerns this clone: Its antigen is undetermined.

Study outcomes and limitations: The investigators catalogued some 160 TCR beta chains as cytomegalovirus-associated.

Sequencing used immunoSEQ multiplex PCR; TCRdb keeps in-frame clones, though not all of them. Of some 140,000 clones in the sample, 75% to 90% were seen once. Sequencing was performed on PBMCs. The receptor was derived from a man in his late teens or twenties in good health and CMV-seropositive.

The CDR3 region is CASSQVLSGLAGNNEQFF. DNA for the CDR3: TGTGCCAGCTCCCAGGTGTTGAGTGGACTAGCGGGGAACAATGAGCAGTTCTTC. The chain uses TRBV18 and TRBJ2-1; 12 nucleotides align to TRBD2. V lost 6 bases and J lost 5; bases outside the gene matches: 14. CDR3 size: 18 residues. CDR1 is KGHSH and CDR2 is LQKENI in the germline V gene.